The source of this T cell receptor beta chain is a study of Ad26.COV2.S vaccination and SARS-CoV-2 variants. Turning to the study itself: The vaccine Ad26.COV2.S was put into the muscle once, or twice with 56 days between. Notes on the study in general: Substantial breadth was reportedly displayed by spike-specific CD8+ and CD4+ T cell responses after vaccination.

V dropped 1 base and J dropped 3 bases, with 4 bases sitting between them. This CDR3 has 13 residues. Treatment here: around 19 received Ad26.COV2.S at low or high dose, single or two shots; about five received placebo; per-sample allocation not given. The samples were gathered on day 63 after the first injection of vaccine or placebo. Within Boston, the person who donated was an adult of 18-55 years. Using immunoSEQ multiplex PCR, the repertoire was profiled, and TCRdb retains in-frame clones only, with some absent. Found here are approximately 280,000 clones, more than 75% of them singletons; the top ten hold approximately 3.4%. Details on this clone: The target antigen is unknown.

The gene calls are TRBV12-3 or TRBV12-4 and TRBJ1-5; no clear D. This TCR was sampled from a person aged 18-60 years who received the Ad26.COV2.S COVID-19 vaccine or a placebo. The starting material was peripheral blood, obtained in a trial of Ad26.COV2.S vaccine versus placebo. Written as DNA, the CDR3 is TGTGCCAGCAGTTTAGAACCCAATCAGCCCCAGCATTTT. This codes for CASSLEPNQPQHF.